The source of this TCR beta chain is a study of T-cell reconstitution after alpha-beta-depleted transplantation in children. A TCRbeta library incorporating unique molecular identifiers was prepared. TCRdb processed the PCR reads anew with MiXCR; each CDR3 protein has one entry. The sample lists roughly 500,000 distinct CDR3 sequences, about 10% occurring once. General study points: High day-60 TCRbeta diversity in some patients came from surviving recipient T cells and thymic progenitors. T-cell counts and diversity were attributed mostly to newly produced T cells one year after transplant. Reportedly, only several hundred clones from non-depleted graft cells drove alpha-beta T-cell counts at about two months.

This clonotype occurred many times. Its matching antigen is unknown. The CDR3 has 18 amino acids. Germline CDR1 MDHEN, CDR2 SYDVKM. V lost 6 bases to trimming and J lost 2 bases; unmatched junction nucleotides: 12. This chain uses TRBV28 with TRBJ2-6, with 8 bases lining up with TRBD1. This receptor was obtained from a child aged 2 to 10 with inherited bone marrow failure, due to receive a stem cell transplant. The material was PBMCs, obtained before TCRalphabeta/CD19-depleted stem cell transplant. Written as DNA, the CDR3 is TGTGCCAGCAGCTTGGTGACAGGGGACTTGGCTGGGGCCAACGTCCTGACTTTC. This codes for CASSLVTGDLAGANVLTF.